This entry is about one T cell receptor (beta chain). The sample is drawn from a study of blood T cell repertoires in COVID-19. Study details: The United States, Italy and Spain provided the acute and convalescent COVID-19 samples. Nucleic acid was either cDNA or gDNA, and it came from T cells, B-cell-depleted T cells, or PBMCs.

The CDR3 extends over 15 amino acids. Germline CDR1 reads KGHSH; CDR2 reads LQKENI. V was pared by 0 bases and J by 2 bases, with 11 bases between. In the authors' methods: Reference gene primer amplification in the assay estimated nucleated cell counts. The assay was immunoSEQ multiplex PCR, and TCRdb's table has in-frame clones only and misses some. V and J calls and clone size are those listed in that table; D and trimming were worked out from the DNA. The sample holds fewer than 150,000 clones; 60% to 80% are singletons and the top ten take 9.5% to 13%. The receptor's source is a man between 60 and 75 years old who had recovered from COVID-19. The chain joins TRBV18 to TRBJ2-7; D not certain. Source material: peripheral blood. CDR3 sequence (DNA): TGTGCCAGCTCACCACCTTCAGTCTCACCCTACGAGCAGTACTTC. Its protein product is CASSPPSVSPYEQYF.